This TCR beta chain originates from a study of T cell responses to AZD1222 COVID-19 vaccine. Across the whole study: Doses given second, at about 4 or about 12 weeks, were pooled. General observations from the study: Only a handful of people who got AZD1222 tested seropositive at baseline. Regions left unmutated in variants are reportedly the target of nearly half of spike-specific TCRs.

Produced via immunoSEQ multiplex PCR; TCRdb's table is partial and in-frame only. The sample carries more than 80,000 clones, 70% to 90% recorded once. A word on this clone: As yet, its antigen is unknown.

CDR3 length: 16 amino acids. Germline V gene lookup returns CDR1 SGHTA and CDR2 FQGNSA. V was pared by 4 bases and J by 2 bases, with 10 bases of the junction left unmatched. The source is an adult in good health. Specimen: peripheral blood, collected on day 0 of AZD1222 vaccination. V usage is TRBV7-2 and J usage is TRBJ1-2; 7 nucleotides agree with TRBD1. The CDR3 here is CASSSTRTGRNYGYTF. The CDR3 nucleotides read TGTGCCAGCAGCTCAACCCGGACAGGCCGAAACTATGGCTACACCTTC.